The 9 T cell receptor beta chains listed next were all sequenced from one sample in a study of blood T cell repertoires in COVID-19. The protocol was immunoSEQ multiplex PCR, while the TCRdb copy is restricted to in-frame clones and leaves out a portion. The table records 200,000 to 250,000 clones, roughly four fifths of them present only once. Sample: peripheral blood. All receptors come from a man older than 75 with acute or convalescent COVID-19.

This rearrangement joins TRBV7-9 to TRBJ1-6; 11 bases agree with TRBD1. The germline gives CDR1 SEHNR, CDR2 FQNEAQ (reference sequence). V trimming: 5 bases; J trimming: 4 bases; junction bases outside the gene matches: 4. The CDR3 has 16 amino acids. The CDR3 sequence is CASSTGQGAYNSPLHF. The CDR3, as DNA: TGTGCCAGCAGCACCGGACAGGGGGCTTATAATTCACCCCTCCACTTT. The full variable domain, in which reference TRBV7-9 and TRBJ1-6 provide the parts outside the CDR3, is DTGVSQNPRHKITKRGQNVTFRCDPISEHNRLYWYRQTLGQGPEFLTYFQNEAQLEKSRLLSDRFSAERPKGSFSTLEIQRTEQGDSAMYLCASSTGQGAYNSPLHFGNGTRLTVT.

This chain connects TRBV7-3 to TRBJ2-1; TRBD2 aligns across 9 bases. The V gene's germline CDR1 is SGHTA and CDR2 FQGTGA. CDR3 size: 13 residues. V lost 5 bases and J lost 9; bases outside the gene matches: 5. CDR3 in amino acids: CASSPGTSFEQFF. The CDR3 bases are TGTGCCAGCAGCCCCGGGACTAGCTTTGAGCAGTTCTTC.

This chain uses TRBV15 with TRBJ2-3; 12 bases line up with TRBD2. CDR1 is LNHNV and CDR2 is YYDKDF in the germline V gene (reference sequence). CDR3 size: 18 residues. The ends lost 1 base at V and 1 base at J; junction bases unmatched: 6. The DNA for the CDR3 is TGTGCCACCAGCAGAGCTCATCGACTAGCGGGGGGCACAGATACGCAGTATTTT. This encodes CATSRAHRLAGGTDTQYF.

This chain uses TRBV11-2 with TRBJ2-6, with a tentative D call TRBD2 (5 bases). Germline V gene lookup returns CDR1 SGHAT and CDR2 FQNNGV. The CDR3 spans 16 residues. V was clipped by 4 bases and J by 1 base, with 11 bases between them. The CDR3 sequence is CASSSRRESGANVLTF. The CDR3 DNA is TGTGCCAGCAGCTCGCGACGGGAATCTGGGGCCAACGTCCTGACTTTC.

This clone was observed a single time. The V and J genes are TRBV18 and TRBJ1-4; D ambiguous. The CDR3 totals 16 residues. Trimming removed 3 bases at V and 8 bases at J, with 19 bases between. CDR1 is KGHSH, CDR2 LQKENI, per germline. The CDR3 region is CASSPPGRGREEKLFF. Here the CDR3 DNA reads TGTGCCAGCTCACCTCCCGGTAGAGGGAGGGAGGAAAAACTGTTTTTT.

This rearrangement joins TRBV6-5 to TRBJ2-7, with 8 bases aligning to TRBD1. From germline, CDR1 is MNHEY and CDR2 SVGAGI. The V and J ends lost 0 bases and 5 bases, in that order; junction bases with no gene match: 6. The CDR3 extends over 15 amino acids. This CDR3 reads CASSYSNTGGHEQYF. The DNA of the CDR3 is TGTGCCAGCAGTTACTCGAACACAGGGGGACACGAGCAGTACTTC.

The genes are TRBV25-1 and TRBJ1-4, with 7 bases lining up with TRBD1. CDR1 and CDR2 (germline): MGHDK, SYGVNS. This CDR3 has 11 amino acids. Trimming cost V 7 bases and J 12 bases; bases outside gene matches: 5. Here the CDR3 DNA reads TGTGCCAGCACCAAAGGGACAGAACTGTTTTTT. It specifies CASTKGTELFF.

This clone was seen a single time. V gene TRBV5-1 combines with J gene TRBJ1-1; no clear D gene. Per the germline V gene, CDR1 is SGHRS and CDR2 is YFSETQ. Deletions cut 3 bases from V and 5 bases from J, with 8 bases between. This CDR3 comprises 12 residues. CDR3 amino acids: CASSYDLTEAFF. CDR3 DNA sequence: TGCGCCAGCAGCTACGACTTAACTGAAGCTTTCTTT.

V usage is TRBV6-5 and J usage is TRBJ2-7; TRBD1 aligns across 8 bases. The CDR3 sequence is 14 residues long. After removal of 2 bases from V and 5 bases from J, the junction contained 5 bases not matched to a gene. Germline V lookup: CDR1 MNHEY, CDR2 SVGAGI. The CDR3 reads CASSYGGQGHEQYF. The CDR3 DNA sequence: TGTGCCAGCAGTTACGGAGGACAGGGCCACGAGCAGTACTTC.